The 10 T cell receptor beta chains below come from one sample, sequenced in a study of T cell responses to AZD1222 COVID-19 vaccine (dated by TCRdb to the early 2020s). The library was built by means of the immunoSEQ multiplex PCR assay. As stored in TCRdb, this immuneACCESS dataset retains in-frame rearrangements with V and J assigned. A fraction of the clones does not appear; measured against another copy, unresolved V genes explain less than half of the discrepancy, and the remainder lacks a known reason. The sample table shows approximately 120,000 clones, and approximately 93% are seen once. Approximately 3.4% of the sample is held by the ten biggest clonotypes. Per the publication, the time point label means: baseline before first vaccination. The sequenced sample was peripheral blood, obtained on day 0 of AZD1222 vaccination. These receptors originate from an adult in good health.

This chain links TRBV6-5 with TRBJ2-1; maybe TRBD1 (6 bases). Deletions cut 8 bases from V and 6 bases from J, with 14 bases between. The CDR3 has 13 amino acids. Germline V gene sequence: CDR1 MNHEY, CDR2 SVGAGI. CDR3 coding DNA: TGTGCCAGCCTGGGACATCAATCCAATGAGCAGTTCTTC. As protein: CASLGHQSNEQFF.

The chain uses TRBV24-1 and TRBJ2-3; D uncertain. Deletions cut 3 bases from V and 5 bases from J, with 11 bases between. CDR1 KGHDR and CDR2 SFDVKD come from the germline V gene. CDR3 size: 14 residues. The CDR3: CATSDPGRQDTQYF. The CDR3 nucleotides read TGTGCCACCAGTGATCCTGGACGCCAAGATACGCAGTATTTT.

The CDR3 DNA follows: TGTGCCAGCAGCTATCAGGGAAGTGGGGCCAACGTCCTGACTTTC. It specifies CASSYQGSGANVLTF. This chain links TRBV7-3 with TRBJ2-6; possible D gene TRBD1, 5 bases. Germline assignment: CDR1 SGHTA and CDR2 FQGTGA. This CDR3 region has 15 residues. Trimming cost V 4 bases and J 3 bases, with 10 bases left between them. The whole variable domain, filled in from reference TRBV7-3 and TRBJ2-6, reads GAGVSQTPSNKVTEKGKYVELRCDPISGHTALYWYRQSLGQGPEFLIYFQGTGAADDSGLPNDRFFAVRPEGSVSTLKIQRTERGDSAVYLCASSYQGSGANVLTFGAGSRLTVL.

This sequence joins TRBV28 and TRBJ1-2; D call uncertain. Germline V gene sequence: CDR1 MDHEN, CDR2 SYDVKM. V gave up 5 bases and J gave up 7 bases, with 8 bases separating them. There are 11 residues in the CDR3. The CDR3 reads CASSPRAGYTF. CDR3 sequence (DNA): TGTGCCAGCAGTCCCCGAGCTGGCTACACCTTC.

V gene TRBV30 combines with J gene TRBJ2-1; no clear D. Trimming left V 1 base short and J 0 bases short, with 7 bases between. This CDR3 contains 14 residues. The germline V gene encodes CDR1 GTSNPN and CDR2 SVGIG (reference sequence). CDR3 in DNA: TGTGCCTGGAGTGAGTCCAGCTCCTACAATGAGCAGTTCTTC. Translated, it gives CAWSESSSYNEQFF.

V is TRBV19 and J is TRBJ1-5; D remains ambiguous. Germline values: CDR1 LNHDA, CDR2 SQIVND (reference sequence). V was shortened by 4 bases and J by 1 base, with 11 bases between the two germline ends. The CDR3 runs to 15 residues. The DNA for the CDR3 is TGTGCCAGTAGTACCTCCAGGAAGAGCAATCAGCCCCAGCATTTT. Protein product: CASSTSRKSNQPQHF.

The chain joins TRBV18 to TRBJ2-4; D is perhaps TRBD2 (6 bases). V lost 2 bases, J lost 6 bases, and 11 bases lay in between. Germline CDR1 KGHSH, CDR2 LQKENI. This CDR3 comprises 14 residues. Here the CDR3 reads CASSPTGVGNIQYF. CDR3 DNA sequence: TGTGCCAGCTCACCAACGGGGGTAGGAAACATTCAGTACTTC.

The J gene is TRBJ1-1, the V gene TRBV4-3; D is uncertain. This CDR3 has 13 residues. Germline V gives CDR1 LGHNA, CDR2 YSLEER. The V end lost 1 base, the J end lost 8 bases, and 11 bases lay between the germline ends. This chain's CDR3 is CASSQAQRREAFF. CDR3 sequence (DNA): TGCGCCAGCAGCCAAGCTCAGAGACGAGAAGCTTTCTTT.

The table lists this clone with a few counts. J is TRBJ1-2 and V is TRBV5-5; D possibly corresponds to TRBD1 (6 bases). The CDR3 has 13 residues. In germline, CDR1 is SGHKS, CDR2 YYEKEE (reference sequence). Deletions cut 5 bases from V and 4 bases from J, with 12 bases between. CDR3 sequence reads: CASRPTGLYGYTF. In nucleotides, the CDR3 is TGTGCCAGCAGACCCACAGGGCTCTATGGCTACACCTTC. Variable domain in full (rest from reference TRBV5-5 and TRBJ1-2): DAGVTQSPTHLIKTRGQQVTLRCSPISGHKSVSWYQQVLGQGPQFIFQYYEKEERGRGNFPDRFSARQFPNYSSELNVNALLLGDSALYLCASRPTGLYGYTFGSGTRLTVV.

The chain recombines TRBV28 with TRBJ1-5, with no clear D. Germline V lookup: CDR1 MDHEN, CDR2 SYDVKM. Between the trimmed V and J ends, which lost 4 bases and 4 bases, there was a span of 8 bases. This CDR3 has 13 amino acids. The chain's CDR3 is CASSSSLNQPQHF. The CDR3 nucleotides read TGTGCCAGCAGTTCTTCCTTAAATCAGCCCCAGCATTTT.